What follows are 27 T cell receptor beta chains derived from one specimen sequenced in a study of blood T cell repertoires in COVID-19. The table came from immunoSEQ multiplex PCR; TCRdb's copy has only in-frame clones and leaves some out. The sample lists some 330,000 clones; roughly 90% were seen once. Material: peripheral blood. The receptors originated from a woman in her forties or fifties with active or convalescent COVID-19.

The rearrangement uses TRBV12-3 or TRBV12-4 and TRBJ1-2; 8 positions match TRBD1. Unmatched junction bases numbered 7, after V lost 7 bases and J lost 6 bases. This CDR3 has 13 residues. CDR3 nucleotides: TGTGCCAGCACACAGGGGGTTTGGGATGGCTACACCTTC. Encoded protein: CASTQGVWDGYTF.

This chain uses TRBV3-1 (or the pseudogene TRBV3-2) with TRBJ2-3; 7 nucleotides align to TRBD1. This CDR3 comprises 17 residues. V lost 1 base, J lost 4 bases, and 11 bases stayed unmatched. Germline CDR1 is LGHDT and CDR2 is YNNKEL (reference sequence). The CDR3 reads CASSQAYRGPLADTQYF. The CDR3 DNA sequence: TGTGCCAGCAGCCAAGCCTACAGGGGACCCCTGGCAGATACGCAGTATTTT.

The chain couples TRBV7-2 to TRBJ2-2, with D possibly being TRBD1 (5 bases). Germline V gene data show CDR1 as SGHTA and CDR2 as FQGNSA. The CDR3 contains 16 residues. V was pared by 2 bases and J by 0 bases, with 10 bases between. The CDR3 bases are TGTGCCAGCAGCTTATGGTACAGGTCGAACACCGGGGAGCTGTTTTTT. The encoded protein is CASSLWYRSNTGELFF. The full variable domain, in which reference TRBV7-2 and TRBJ2-2 provide the parts outside the CDR3, is GAGVSQSPSNKVTEKGKDVELRCDPISGHTALYWYRQSLGQGLEFLIYFQGNSAPDKSGLPSDRFSAERTGGSVSTLTIQRTQQEDSAVYLCASSLWYRSNTGELFFGEGSRLTVL.

The chain couples TRBV7-2 to TRBJ2-3; 7 nucleotides agree with TRBD2. After removal of 2 bases from V and 1 base from J, the junction contained 3 bases not matched to a gene. Germline-derived CDR1 and CDR2 are SGHTA and FQGNSA. The CDR3 runs 15 residues. The CDR3 loop is CASSLTAGGTDTQYF. The CDR3 region has the DNA TGTGCCAGCAGCTTAACGGCGGGGGGCACAGATACGCAGTATTTT. Together with reference TRBV7-2 and TRBJ2-3, the CDR3 gives the full variable domain: GAGVSQSPSNKVTEKGKDVELRCDPISGHTALYWYRQSLGQGLEFLIYFQGNSAPDKSGLPSDRFSAERTGGSVSTLTIQRTQQEDSAVYLCASSLTAGGTDTQYFGPGTRLTVL.

The chain carries TRBV28 and TRBJ1-5; D remains ambiguous. Germline CDR1 and CDR2: MDHEN and SYDVKM. The ends were cut back, 5 bases at V and 5 bases at J, with 16 bases in the middle. CDR3 length equals 15 residues. This CDR3 reads CASSDETGYYQPQHF. CDR3 nucleotide sequence: TGTGCCAGCAGTGACGAAACCGGGTACTATCAGCCCCAGCATTTT.

In its sample, this clone was seen a few times. This sequence joins TRBV6-4 and TRBJ1-6; 10 bases are shared with TRBD1. In germline, CDR1 is MRHNA, CDR2 SNTAGT. This CDR3 contains 14 residues. The V segment lost 6 bases and the J segment 8 bases; nucleotides outside the gene matches: 4. The chain's CDR3 is CASRGGQGDSPLHF. The CDR3 region has the DNA TGTGCCAGCAGGGGAGGACAGGGGGATTCACCCCTCCACTTT.

A remark on this clone: A read error may account for a junction end that differs from germline. The chain couples TRBV11-2 to TRBJ1-1; D perhaps matches TRBD1 (5 bases). The germline V gene encodes CDR1 SGHAT and CDR2 FQNNGV. The CDR3 spans 13 residues. The CDR3 is CASSLGTGTEAFF. In nucleotides, the CDR3 is TGTGCCAGCAGTTTAGGGACTGGCACTGAAGCTTTCTTT.

V gene TRBV6-2 or TRBV6-3 combines with J gene TRBJ2-7; no firm D call. The V gene lost 5 bases and the J gene lost 2 bases, with 7 bases spanning the gap. This CDR3 contains 12 residues. Germline assignment: CDR1 MNHEY and CDR2 SVGEGT. The CDR3 bases are TGTGCCAGCAGTGTCGGTGCCTACGAGCAGTACTTC. It translates to CASSVGAYEQYF.

This clone was counted only a few times. This chain links TRBV3-1 (or the pseudogene TRBV3-2) with TRBJ1-2; the D gene is possibly TRBD1 (5 bases). Germline CDR1 LGHDT, CDR2 YNNKEL (reference sequence). V was shortened by 0 bases and J by 7 bases, with 18 bases between the two germline ends. The CDR3 is 16 residues long. CDR3 in amino acids: CASSQEMWGAKTGYTF. CDR3 DNA: TGTGCCAGCAGCCAAGAAATGTGGGGCGCCAAGACTGGCTACACCTTC.

In DNA form, the CDR3 reads TGTGCCAGCAGTTACTCGAGTCAGGGGGGTCAGCCCCAGCATTTT. Amino acids: CASSYSSQGGQPQHF. The V gene is TRBV6-2 or TRBV6-3, the J gene TRBJ1-5; 7 nucleotides match TRBD1. With V trimmed by 0 bases and J by 6 bases, 5 bases remained unmatched. Germline V gene lookup returns CDR1 MNHEY and CDR2 SVGEGT. The CDR3 is made up of 15 amino acids.

V gene TRBV3-1 (or the pseudogene TRBV3-2) combines with J gene TRBJ1-2; 8 nucleotides line up with TRBD1. The junction had 7 bases not matched to a gene; V was cut back by 3 bases and J by 4 bases. The CDR3 has 15 residues. The germline V gene encodes CDR1 LGHDT and CDR2 YNNKEL (reference sequence). CDR3 residues: CASSHSGQAGYGYTF. The CDR3 region has the DNA TGTGCCAGCAGCCACTCGGGACAGGCTGGCTATGGCTACACCTTC.

In its sample, this clone was seen a few times. In DNA, the CDR3 is TGTGCCAGCAGTACGCACAACCGGGCGGGCACCGGGGAGCTGTTTTTT. Translation: CASSTHNRAGTGELFF. The chain couples TRBV27 to TRBJ2-2, with D perhaps TRBD2 (5 bases). Trimming left V 5 bases short and J 4 bases short, with 17 bases between. Germline V lookup: CDR1 MNHEY, CDR2 SMNVEV (reference sequence). This CDR3 has 16 amino acids.

V usage is TRBV7-3 and J usage is TRBJ2-7; 9 bases fit TRBD1. The CDR3 runs 14 residues. Trimming took 5 bases from V and 3 from J; bases not matched to a gene: 5. Germline V gene data show CDR1 as SGHTA and CDR2 as FQGTGA. CDR3 protein: CASSPGTGIYEQYF. The CDR3 nucleotides are TGTGCCAGCAGCCCCGGGACAGGGATCTACGAGCAGTACTTC. The complete variable domain, with remaining parts taken from reference TRBV7-3 and TRBJ2-7, reads GAGVSQTPSNKVTEKGKYVELRCDPISGHTALYWYRQSLGQGPEFLIYFQGTGAADDSGLPNDRFFAVRPEGSVSTLKIQRTERGDSAVYLCASSPGTGIYEQYFGPGTRLTVT.

The chain has TRBV7-3 and TRBJ2-3; D might be TRBD2 (6 bases). The germline V gene encodes CDR1 SGHTA and CDR2 FQGTGA. The V gene lost 0 bases and the J gene lost 3 bases, with 16 bases spanning the gap. The CDR3 runs to 17 residues. CDR3 sequence reads: CASSLTGRERGTDTQYF. The CDR3 coding sequence is TGTGCCAGCAGCTTAACTGGTCGGGAGAGGGGAACAGATACGCAGTATTTT.

The chain is built from TRBV29-1 and TRBJ2-3, with D uncertain. Germline CDR1 reads SQVTM; CDR2 reads ANQGSEA. The CDR3 extends over 12 amino acids. Trimming shortened V by 2 bases and J by 6 bases, and 9 bases separated the two germline ends. CDR3 in amino acids: CSVESLADTQYF. The CDR3 DNA is TGCAGCGTTGAATCCCTCGCGGATACGCAGTATTTT.

The CDR3: CASSLIGDTLEQYF. DNA for the CDR3: TGTGCCAGCAGCTTGATAGGGGACACCCTAGAGCAGTACTTC. The V and J genes are TRBV5-4 and TRBJ2-7; TRBD1 is a possible D gene (6 bases). The CDR3 sequence is 14 residues long. Germline loops: CDR1 SGHNT, CDR2 YYREEE (reference sequence). Trimming shortened V by 1 base and J by 7 bases, and 15 bases separated the two germline ends.

The V gene is TRBV2, the J gene TRBJ2-5, with 12 bases lining up with TRBD2. After removal of 8 bases from V and 3 bases from J, the junction contained 4 bases not matched to a gene. Germline CDR1 is SNHLY and CDR2 is FYNNEI. The CDR3 has 14 amino acids. The CDR3 reads CASLRLAGEETQYF. CDR3 nucleotide sequence: TGTGCCAGCCTTCGACTAGCGGGGGAAGAGACCCAGTACTTC.

Details on this clone: The identical CDR3 is also encoded by other nucleotide sequences in the sample. This chain connects TRBV19 to TRBJ1-6; TRBD1 agrees at 10 bases. V gave up 4 bases and J gave up 10 bases; unmatched junction bases: 7. CDR1 is LNHDA and CDR2 is SQIVND in the germline V gene (reference sequence). The CDR3 totals 15 residues. As DNA, the CDR3 is TGTGCCAGTAGTACCACCGGGACAGGGGACTCACCCCTCCACTTT. Its protein is CASSTTGTGDSPLHF.

The genes are TRBV3-1 (or the pseudogene TRBV3-2) and TRBJ2-1; TRBD2 might be the D (5 bases). The germline V and J ends were trimmed by 7 bases and 4 bases, with 14 bases remaining between them. Germline V gene sequence: CDR1 LGHDT, CDR2 YNNKEL (reference sequence). The CDR3 is 14 amino acids. CDR3 sequence reads: CASKPRLMYNEQFF. CDR3 DNA sequence: TGTGCCAGCAAACCTAGACTAATGTACAATGAGCAGTTCTTC.

This clone turned up a few times. The chain has TRBV5-1 and TRBJ2-1; 12 bases agree with TRBD2. V trimming: 1 base; J trimming: 3 bases; junction bases outside the gene matches: 5. The germline gives CDR1 SGHRS, CDR2 YFSETQ. CDR3 length: 17 amino acids. This CDR3 reads CASSLRQLAGGYNEQFF. The CDR3 nucleotides read TGCGCCAGCAGCTTGCGTCAACTAGCGGGAGGCTACAATGAGCAGTTCTTC.

In its sample, this clone was seen a few times. V gene TRBV20-1 combines with J gene TRBJ1-2, with a possible D match to TRBD1 (5 bases). V was pared by 3 bases and J by 4 bases, with 12 bases between. The CDR3 loop spans 13 amino acids. Germline-derived CDR1 and CDR2 are DFQATT and SNEGSKA (reference sequence). The CDR3 loop reads CSASGRGGYGYTF. Here the CDR3 DNA reads TGCAGTGCTAGTGGGAGGGGTGGCTATGGCTACACCTTC.

The chain couples TRBV5-1 to TRBJ2-3; D is unresolved. CDR1 and CDR2 from the germline V gene are SGHRS and YFSETQ. The CDR3 extends over 14 amino acids. The germline V and J ends were trimmed by 0 bases and 2 bases, with 7 bases remaining between them. CDR3 nucleotides: TGCGCCAGCAGCTTGGGGCAGAACACAGATACGCAGTATTTT. Translation: CASSLGQNTDTQYF.

The rearrangement links TRBV19 to TRBJ1-4; D not resolved. This CDR3 has 17 amino acids. Trimming shortened V by 5 bases and J by 7 bases, and 23 bases separated the two germline ends. Germline lookup yields CDR1 LNHDA and CDR2 SQIVND (reference sequence). The CDR3 sequence: CASSLRHGGQRREKLFF. DNA of the CDR3: TGTGCCAGTAGTTTAAGGCATGGAGGGCAAAGACGTGAAAAACTGTTTTTT.

The chain links TRBV28 to TRBJ1-2; 7 bases line up with TRBD1. V lost 4 bases to trimming and J lost 3 bases; unmatched junction nucleotides: 8. The germline V gene has CDR1 MDHEN and CDR2 SYDVKM. The length of the CDR3 is 15 residues. The CDR3 nucleotides read TGTGCCAGCAGTTCCCTTACAGGGGATCACTATGGCTACACCTTC. This encodes CASSSLTGDHYGYTF.

The V call is TRBV7-2, the J call TRBJ1-4; 7 nucleotides agree with TRBD1. V was clipped by 1 base and J by 10 bases; unmatched bases: 6. Germline V gene lookup returns CDR1 SGHTA and CDR2 FQGNSA. The CDR3 has 14 residues. The CDR3 loop is CASSLGQGGGKLFF. In DNA form, the CDR3 reads TGTGCCAGCAGCTTAGGACAGGGAGGAGGAAAACTGTTTTTT.

The rearrangement joins TRBV6-1 to TRBJ1-5, with a weak D call TRBD1 (6 bases). Per the germline V gene, CDR1 is MNHNS and CDR2 is SASEGT. V was shortened by 2 bases and J by 3 bases, with 11 bases between the two germline ends. There are 15 residues in the CDR3. The CDR3 bases are TGTGCCAGCAGTGAAATACAGGGTAACAATCAGCCCCAGCATTTT. Translation: CASSEIQGNNQPQHF.

The V and J genes are TRBV6-5 and TRBJ2-7, with TRBD1 matching over 8 bases. Germline V gene data show CDR1 as MNHEY and CDR2 as SVGAGI. Unmatched junction bases numbered 5, after V lost 7 bases and J lost 3 bases. The CDR3 is 13 amino acids. CDR3 amino acids: CASTRDRNYEQYF. The CDR3 DNA is TGTGCCAGCACCAGGGACAGGAACTACGAGCAGTACTTC.